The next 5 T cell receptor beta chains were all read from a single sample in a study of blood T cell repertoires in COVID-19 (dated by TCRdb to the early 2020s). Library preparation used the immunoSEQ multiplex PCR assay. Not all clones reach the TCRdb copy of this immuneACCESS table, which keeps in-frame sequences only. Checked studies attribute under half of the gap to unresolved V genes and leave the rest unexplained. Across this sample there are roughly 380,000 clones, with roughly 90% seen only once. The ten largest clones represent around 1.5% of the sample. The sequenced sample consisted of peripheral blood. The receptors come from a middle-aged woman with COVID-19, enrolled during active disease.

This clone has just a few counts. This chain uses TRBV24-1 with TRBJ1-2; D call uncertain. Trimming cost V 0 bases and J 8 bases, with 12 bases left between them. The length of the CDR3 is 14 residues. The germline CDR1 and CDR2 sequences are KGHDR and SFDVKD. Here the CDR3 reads CATSDLRAREGYTF. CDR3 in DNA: TGTGCCACCAGTGATTTGAGGGCGCGGGAGGGCTACACCTTC.

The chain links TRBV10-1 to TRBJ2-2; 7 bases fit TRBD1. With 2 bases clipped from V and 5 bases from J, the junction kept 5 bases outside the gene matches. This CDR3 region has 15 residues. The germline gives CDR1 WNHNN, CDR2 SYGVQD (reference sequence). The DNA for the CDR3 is TGCGCCAGCAGTGAGGAGGGGGCAAGGACCGGGGAGCTGTTTTTT. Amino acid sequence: CASSEEGARTGELFF.

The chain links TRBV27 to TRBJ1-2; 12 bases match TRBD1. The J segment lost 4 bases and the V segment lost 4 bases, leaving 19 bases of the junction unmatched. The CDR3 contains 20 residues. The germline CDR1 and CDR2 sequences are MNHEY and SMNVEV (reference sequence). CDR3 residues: CASSSTYNPGQGARSYGYTF. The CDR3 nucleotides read TGTGCCAGCAGTTCGACTTACAACCCGGGACAGGGGGCCAGATCCTATGGCTACACCTTC.

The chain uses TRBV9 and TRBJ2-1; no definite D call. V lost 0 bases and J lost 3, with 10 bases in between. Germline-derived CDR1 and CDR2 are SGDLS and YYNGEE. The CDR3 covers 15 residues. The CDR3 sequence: CASSVGSSYYNEQFF. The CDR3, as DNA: TGTGCCAGCAGCGTAGGGAGCAGTTACTACAATGAGCAGTTCTTC.

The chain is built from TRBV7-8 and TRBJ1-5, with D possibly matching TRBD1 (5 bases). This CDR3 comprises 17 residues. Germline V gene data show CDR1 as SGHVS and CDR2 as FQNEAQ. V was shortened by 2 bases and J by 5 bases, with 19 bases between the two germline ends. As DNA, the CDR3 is TGTGCCAGCAGCTTATCTTTGCTGGTTGGAGGGGATCAGCCCCAGCATTTT. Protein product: CASSLSLLVGGDQPQHF.